What follows is one TCR beta chain and its context. The entry originates in a study of blood T cell repertoires in COVID-19. TCRdb keeps only in-frame clones here, not all; method: immunoSEQ multiplex PCR. This table holds about 400,000 clones, 80% to 90% found once. Membership in each cohort depended on participant-reported clinical history. The CDR3 is made up of 14 amino acids. The germline CDR1 and CDR2 sequences are MNHEY and SMNVEV (reference sequence). The V end was cut by 6 bases, the J end by 0 bases, with 11 bases between. The source is a woman aged 45-65 years who had recovered from COVID-19. Sequencing used PBMCs or T cells enriched from blood (not recorded which). The chain joins TRBV27 to TRBJ1-1, with D tentatively TRBD1 (6 bases). Here the CDR3 DNA reads TGTGCCAGCAGCCAGGACAGACTGAACACTGAAGCTTTCTTT. Its protein product is CASSQDRLNTEAFF.